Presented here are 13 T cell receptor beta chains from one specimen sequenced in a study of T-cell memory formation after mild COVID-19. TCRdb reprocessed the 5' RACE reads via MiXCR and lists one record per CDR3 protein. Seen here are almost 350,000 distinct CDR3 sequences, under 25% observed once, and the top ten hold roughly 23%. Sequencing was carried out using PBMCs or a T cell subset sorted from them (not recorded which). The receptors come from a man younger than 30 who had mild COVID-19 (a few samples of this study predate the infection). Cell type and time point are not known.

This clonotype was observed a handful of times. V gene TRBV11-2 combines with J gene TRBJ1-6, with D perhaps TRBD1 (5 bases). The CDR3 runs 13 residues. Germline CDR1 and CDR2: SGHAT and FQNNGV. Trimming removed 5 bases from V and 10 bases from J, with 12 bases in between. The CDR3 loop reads CASSLLGGSPLHF. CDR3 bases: TGTGCCAGCAGCCTATTGGGGGGATCACCCCTCCACTTT.

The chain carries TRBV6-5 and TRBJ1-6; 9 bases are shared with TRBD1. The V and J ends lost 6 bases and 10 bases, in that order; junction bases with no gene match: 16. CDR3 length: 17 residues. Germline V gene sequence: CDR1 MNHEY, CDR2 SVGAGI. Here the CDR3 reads CASSLTGRTGGDSPLHF. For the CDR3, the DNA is TGTGCCAGCAGCCTCACCGGGCGCACAGGGGGCGACTCACCCCTCCACTTT.

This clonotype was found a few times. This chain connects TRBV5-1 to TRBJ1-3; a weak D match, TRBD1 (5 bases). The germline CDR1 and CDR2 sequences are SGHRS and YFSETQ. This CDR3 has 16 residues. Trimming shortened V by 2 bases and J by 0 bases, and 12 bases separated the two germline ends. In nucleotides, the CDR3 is TGCGCCAGCAGCTTCACCGGGACTAACTCTGGAAACACCATATATTTT. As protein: CASSFTGTNSGNTIYF.

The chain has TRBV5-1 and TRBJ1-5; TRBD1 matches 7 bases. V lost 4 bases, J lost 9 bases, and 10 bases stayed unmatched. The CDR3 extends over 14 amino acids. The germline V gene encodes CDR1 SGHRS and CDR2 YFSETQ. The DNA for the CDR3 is TGCGCCAGCAGCACCGGGACAGAGACTTCGCCCCAGCATTTT. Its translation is CASSTGTETSPQHF.

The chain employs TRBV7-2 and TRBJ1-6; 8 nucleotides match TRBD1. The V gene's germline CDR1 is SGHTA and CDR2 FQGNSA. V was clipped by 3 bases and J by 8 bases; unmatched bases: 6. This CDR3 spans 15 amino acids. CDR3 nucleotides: TGTGCCAGCAGCTTTGGACAGGGTCGGGATTCACCCCTCCACTTT. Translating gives CASSFGQGRDSPLHF.

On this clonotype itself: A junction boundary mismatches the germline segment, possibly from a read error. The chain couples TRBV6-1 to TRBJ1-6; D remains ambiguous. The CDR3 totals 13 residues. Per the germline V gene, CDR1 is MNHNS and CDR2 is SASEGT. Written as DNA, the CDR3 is TGTGCCATCAGTGGAACTTCCCATTCACCCCTCCACTTT. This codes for CAISGTSHSPLHF.

The CDR3 reads CASSLLTGDGYTF. CDR3 sequence (DNA): TGCGCCAGCAGCTTACTAACAGGGGACGGCTACACCTTC. The chain uses TRBV5-1 and TRBJ1-2; 7 bases align to TRBD1. Germline assignment: CDR1 SGHRS and CDR2 YFSETQ. The CDR3 runs 13 residues. J was trimmed by 8 bases and V by 2 bases; bases with no gene match: 6.

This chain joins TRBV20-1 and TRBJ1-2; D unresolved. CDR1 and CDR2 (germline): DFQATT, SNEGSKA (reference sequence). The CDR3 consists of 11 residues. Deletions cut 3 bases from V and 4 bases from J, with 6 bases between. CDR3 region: CSARSLYGYTF. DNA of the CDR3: TGCAGTGCTAGGTCCCTCTATGGCTACACCTTC.

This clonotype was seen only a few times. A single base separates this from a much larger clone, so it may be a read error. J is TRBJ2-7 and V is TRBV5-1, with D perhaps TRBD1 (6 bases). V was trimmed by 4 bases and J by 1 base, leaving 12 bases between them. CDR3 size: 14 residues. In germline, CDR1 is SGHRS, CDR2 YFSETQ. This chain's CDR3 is CASSPVQGSYEQYF. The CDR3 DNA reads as TGCGCCAGCAGCCCAGTACAGGGTTCCTACGAGCAGTACTTC.

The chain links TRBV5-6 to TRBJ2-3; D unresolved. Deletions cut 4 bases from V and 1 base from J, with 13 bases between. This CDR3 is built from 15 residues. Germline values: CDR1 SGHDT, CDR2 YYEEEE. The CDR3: CASSLWMGGTDTQYF. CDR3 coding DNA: TGTGCCAGCAGCCTTTGGATGGGTGGCACAGATACGCAGTATTTT.

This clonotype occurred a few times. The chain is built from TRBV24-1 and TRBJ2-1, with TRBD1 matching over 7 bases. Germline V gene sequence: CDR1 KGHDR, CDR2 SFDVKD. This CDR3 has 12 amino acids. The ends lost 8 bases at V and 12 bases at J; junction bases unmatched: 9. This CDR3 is CATKAGDSSQFF. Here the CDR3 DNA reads TGTGCCACCAAGGCCGGGGACAGTTCGCAGTTCTTC.

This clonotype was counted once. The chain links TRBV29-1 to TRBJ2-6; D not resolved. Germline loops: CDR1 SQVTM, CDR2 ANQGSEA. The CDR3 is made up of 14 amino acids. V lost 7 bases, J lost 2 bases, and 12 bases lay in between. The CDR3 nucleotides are TGCAGCGCCTACGACCCTCCTGGGGCCAACGTCCTGACTTTC. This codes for CSAYDPPGANVLTF.

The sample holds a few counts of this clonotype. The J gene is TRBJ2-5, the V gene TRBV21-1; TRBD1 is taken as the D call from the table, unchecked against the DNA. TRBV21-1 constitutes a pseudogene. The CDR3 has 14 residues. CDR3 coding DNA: TGTGCCAGCAGCTTTCTACGGACAGAAGAGACCCAGTACTTC. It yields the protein CASSFLRTEETQYF.